The 28 T cell receptor beta chains given below trace back to one sample, sequenced in a study of early T cells in non-severe SARS-CoV-2 infection. A single record per CDR3 protein comes from TCRdb applying MiXCR to the 5' RACE reads. The sample holds 63,000 or so distinct CDR3 sequences, 12% seen once. Sequencing was performed on whole blood. The receptors here all came from an adult who was a healthcare worker with PCR-confirmed SARS-CoV-2 infection or an uninfected control (not recorded which).

This clonotype has only a few counts. V is TRBV6-1 and J is TRBJ2-3; no definite D call. This CDR3 contains 13 residues. The germline V and J ends were trimmed by 1 base and 4 bases, with 6 bases remaining between them. Germline V lookup: CDR1 MNHNS, CDR2 SASEGT. CDR3 DNA: TGTGCCAGCAGTGAAGAAGATGCAGATACGCAGTATTTT. Protein sequence: CASSEEDADTQYF.

In its sample, this clonotype was seen a few times. The V call is TRBV12-5, the J call TRBJ2-7; D is unclear. V was pared by 1 base and J by 3 bases, with 4 bases between. Germline CDR1 LGHNT, CDR2 FRNRAP. This CDR3 has 12 residues. The CDR3 DNA reads as TGTGCTAGTGGTTTGGGAATCTACGAGCAGTACTTC. This codes for CASGLGIYEQYF.

This clonotype was recorded many times. The chain is built from TRBV5-1 and TRBJ2-3; TRBD1 might be the D (6 bases). In germline, CDR1 is SGHRS, CDR2 YFSETQ. The CDR3 has 15 amino acids. The ends were cut back, 0 bases at V and 2 bases at J, with 10 bases in the middle. The CDR3 reads CASSLGGRPTDTQYF. The CDR3 DNA reads as TGCGCCAGCAGCTTGGGGGGGCGACCCACAGATACGCAGTATTTT.

There are many counts of this clonotype. V is TRBV30 and J is TRBJ2-2; D gene uncertain. Per the germline V gene, CDR1 is GTSNPN and CDR2 is SVGIG (reference sequence). V was pared by 3 bases and J by 6 bases, with 8 bases between. The CDR3 extends over 12 amino acids. CDR3 loop: CAWSRVAGELFF. The CDR3, as DNA: TGTGCCTGGAGCCGGGTGGCCGGGGAGCTGTTTTTT.

The chain has TRBV7-9 and TRBJ1-1; TRBD1 might be the D (5 bases). Germline CDR1 reads SEHNR; CDR2 reads FQNEAQ (reference sequence). CDR3 length: 13 amino acids. Trimming took off 3 bases at V and 6 bases at J, with 11 bases between the two ends. The CDR3 sequence is CASSFSTGPEAFF. In DNA form, the CDR3 reads TGTGCCAGCAGCTTCTCAACGGGGCCTGAAGCTTTCTTT.

The table lists this clonotype with a few counts. This chain joins TRBV5-4 and TRBJ2-3, with D possibly called TRBD1 or TRBD2 (5 bases each). With 3 bases removed from V and 0 bases from J, the gap between germline ends came to 11 bases. Germline CDR1 and CDR2: SGHNT and YYREEE (reference sequence). CDR3 length: 15 amino acids. CDR3 loop: CASSSGTSSTDTQYF. The CDR3 region has the DNA TGTGCCAGCAGCTCCGGGACGTCTAGCACAGATACGCAGTATTTT.

This clonotype was detected ten times or more. V is TRBV7-8 and J is TRBJ2-1, with TRBD2 matching over 16 bases. CDR3 length: 16 residues. V was clipped by 3 bases and J by 8 bases; unmatched bases: 4. Germline CDR1 reads SGHVS; CDR2 reads FQNEAQ. In DNA form, the CDR3 reads TGTGCCAGCAGCTTGCTGGGACTAGCGGGAGGGTATGAGCAGTTCTTC. It encodes CASSLLGLAGGYEQFF.

At least ten counts were recorded for this clonotype. The V call is TRBV7-3, the J call TRBJ2-1, with unresolved D. V lost 4 bases and J lost 9, with 10 bases in between. Germline CDR1 and CDR2: SGHTA and FQGTGA. The CDR3 length is 12 residues. The CDR3 DNA reads as TGTGCCAGCAGCTACCAAAAAAGTGAGCAGTTCTTC. It is translated as CASSYQKSEQFF.

The chain is built from TRBV30 and TRBJ2-5; TRBD1 might be the D (5 bases). Germline loops: CDR1 GTSNPN, CDR2 SVGIG (reference sequence). There are 11 residues in the CDR3. CDR3 bases: TGTGGCTATACAGGCCAAGAGACCCAGTACTTC. Its translation: CGYTGQETQYF.

This clonotype was seen many times. V is TRBV7-9 and J is TRBJ2-6; D not resolved. V was trimmed by 5 bases and J by 3 bases, leaving 8 bases between them. The CDR3 loop spans 14 amino acids. The V gene's germline CDR1 is SEHNR and CDR2 FQNEAQ (reference sequence). CDR3 sequence (DNA): TGTGCCAGCAGCGCGTCTGGTGGGGCCAACGTCCTGACTTTC. It codes for CASSASGGANVLTF.

This clonotype was seen repeatedly, ten times or more. The CDR3 here is CSARSGSYEQYF. Here the CDR3 DNA reads TGCAGTGCTAGAAGCGGTTCCTACGAGCAGTACTTC. This chain uses TRBV20-1 with TRBJ2-7; possible D gene TRBD2, 5 bases. V was shortened by 2 bases and J by 1 base, with 6 bases between the two germline ends. The CDR3 totals 12 residues. In germline, CDR1 is DFQATT, CDR2 SNEGSKA (reference sequence).

The chain combines TRBV7-9 with TRBJ1-2, with a tentative D call TRBD1 (5 bases). The CDR3 consists of 16 residues. V was trimmed by 4 bases and J by 4 bases, leaving 19 bases between them. The germline CDR1 and CDR2 sequences are SEHNR and FQNEAQ (reference sequence). CDR3 bases: TGTGCCAGCAGCTCAATTCAAGGGGTGAAAGCCTATGGCTACACCTTC. The encoded protein is CASSSIQGVKAYGYTF.

In this sample, this clonotype turned up many times. The V gene is TRBV29-1, the J gene TRBJ2-3; unclear D gene. The CDR3 runs to 13 residues. The germline CDR1 and CDR2 sequences are SQVTM and ANQGSEA. V was cut by 8 bases and J by 6 bases, with 18 bases left in between. The CDR3 reads CSTGGPPADTQYF. DNA for the CDR3: TGCAGCACCGGTGGCCCCCCAGCCGATACGCAGTATTTT.

The sample holds many counts of this clonotype. The gene calls are TRBV20-1 and TRBJ2-7, with D tentatively TRBD2 (5 bases). The V end was cut by 1 base, the J end by 3 bases, with 10 bases between. Germline lookup yields CDR1 DFQATT and CDR2 SNEGSKA (reference sequence). The CDR3 runs 13 residues. CDR3 in amino acids: CSARGGSVYEQYF. For the CDR3, the DNA is TGCAGTGCTAGAGGTGGGAGCGTCTACGAGCAGTACTTC.

The chain has TRBV7-8 and TRBJ1-1; no reliable D call. The ends were cut back, 1 base at V and 6 bases at J, with 9 bases in the middle. Per the germline V gene, CDR1 is SGHVS and CDR2 is FQNEAQ. The CDR3 has 13 residues. CDR3 DNA: TGTGCCAGCAGCTTAGGGAGAGTCGCTGAAGCTTTCTTT. The encoded protein is CASSLGRVAEAFF.

This clonotype came up a few times. The rearrangement links TRBV4-1 to TRBJ1-3, with 7 nucleotides matching TRBD1. Trimming cost V 5 bases and J 0 bases; bases outside gene matches: 7. Germline CDR1 is MGHRA and CDR2 is YSYEKL. This CDR3 has 16 amino acids. The CDR3 sequence: CASSDETGNSGNTIYF. CDR3 nucleotide sequence: TGCGCCAGCAGCGACGAGACAGGGAACTCTGGAAACACCATATATTTT.

This clonotype was detected ten times or more. V and J are TRBV4-3 and TRBJ2-4; unclear D gene. The CDR3 consists of 13 residues. V shed 3 bases and J shed 1 base, with 4 bases lying between them. The germline gives CDR1 LGHNA, CDR2 YSLEER. CDR3 protein: CASSQGAKNIQYF. Here the CDR3 DNA reads TGCGCCAGCAGCCAGGGGGCCAAAAACATTCAGTACTTC.

This clonotype was seen a handful of times. V gene TRBV18 combines with J gene TRBJ2-3; D is unclear. Germline CDR1 and CDR2: KGHSH and LQKENI. CDR3 size: 15 residues. V was clipped by 0 bases and J by 1 base, with 8 bases between them. Written as DNA, the CDR3 is TGTGCCAGCTCACCACCCCACCTAGGCACAGATACGCAGTATTTT. It is translated as CASSPPHLGTDTQYF.

V and J are TRBV12-3 or TRBV12-4 and TRBJ1-1; a possible D gene is TRBD1 (5 bases). Trimming shortened V by 6 bases and J by 5 bases, and 19 bases separated the two germline ends. This CDR3 is built from 15 residues. CDR3 bases: TGTGCCAGCAGCCGCCGTGTTTCAGGGAATACTGAAGCTTTCTTT. It yields the protein CASSRRVSGNTEAFF.

The chain recombines TRBV5-1 with TRBJ2-3, with 9 positions matching TRBD2. Per the germline V gene, CDR1 is SGHRS and CDR2 is YFSETQ. V lost 7 bases to trimming and J lost 4 bases; unmatched junction nucleotides: 7. The CDR3 covers 14 residues. Here the CDR3 DNA reads TGCGCCAGCTCTCTAGCGGGGCTCGCAGATACGCAGTATTTT. Its translation: CASSLAGLADTQYF.

This sequence joins TRBV7-8 and TRBJ2-7; D uncertain. Between the trimmed V and J ends, which lost 4 bases and 3 bases, there was a span of 4 bases. The CDR3 length is 11 residues. Germline CDR1 reads SGHVS; CDR2 reads FQNEAQ. CDR3 bases: TGTGCCAGCAGCTATTACTACGAGCAGTACTTC. Translated: CASSYYYEQYF.

The table lists this clonotype with a few counts. V usage is TRBV12-5 and J usage is TRBJ2-2, with D perhaps TRBD1 (6 bases). The CDR3 is 16 residues long. Germline assignment: CDR1 LGHNT and CDR2 FRNRAP. V dropped 7 bases and J dropped 0 bases, with 15 bases sitting between them. CDR3 in amino acids: CASANDRSANTGELFF. The CDR3 coding sequence is TGTGCTAGTGCCAACGACAGGTCCGCGAACACCGGGGAGCTGTTTTTT.

This clonotype was seen many times. The chain is built from TRBV4-1 and TRBJ2-7; D tentatively reads TRBD1 or TRBD2 (5 bases each). The CDR3 sequence is 17 residues long. Trimming removed 2 bases from V and 0 bases from J, with 17 bases in between. The germline V gene encodes CDR1 MGHRA and CDR2 YSYEKL. CDR3 region: CASSQQVGTGFSYEQYF. CDR3 coding DNA: TGCGCCAGCAGCCAACAGGTCGGGACGGGGTTCTCCTACGAGCAGTACTTC.

This clonotype was recorded many times. CDR3 residues: CASSGRDRSDQETQYF. The CDR3 DNA is TGTGCCAGCAGCGGAAGGGACAGATCCGACCAAGAGACCCAGTACTTC. This rearrangement joins TRBV12-3 or TRBV12-4 to TRBJ2-5, with 7 bases lining up with TRBD1. The CDR3 is 16 amino acids. V lost 6 bases to trimming and J lost 0 bases; unmatched junction nucleotides: 10.

This clonotype occurred a few times. This chain connects TRBV7-9 to TRBJ2-7; 8 nucleotides line up with TRBD2. V lost 1 base and J lost 2; bases outside the gene matches: 1. CDR3 length: 14 residues. The V gene's germline CDR1 is SEHNR and CDR2 FQNEAQ (reference sequence). CDR3 sequence (DNA): TGTGCCAGCAGCTTAGACGGGAGGGCCTACGAGCAGTACTTC. Amino acids: CASSLDGRAYEQYF.

This clonotype was counted many times. The chain is built from TRBV3-1 and TRBJ2-1; 8 bases fit TRBD2. The germline gives CDR1 LGHDT, CDR2 YNNKEL (reference sequence). This CDR3 spans 14 amino acids. J lost 10 bases, V lost 2 bases, and 7 bases had no gene match. The CDR3 is CASSQNGGAWEQFF. The DNA of the CDR3 is TGTGCCAGCAGCCAAAACGGGGGGGCTTGGGAGCAGTTCTTC.

This clonotype was counted many times. The chain joins TRBV24-1 to TRBJ2-3, with a tentative D call TRBD2 (6 bases). V was clipped by 6 bases and J by 4 bases, with 13 bases between them. The length of the CDR3 is 14 residues. Germline CDR1 is KGHDR and CDR2 is SFDVKD. The CDR3, as DNA: TGTGCCACCAGTTTGACGGGAGAGCCAGATACGCAGTATTTT. Translating it yields CATSLTGEPDTQYF.

This clonotype was found many times. The chain joins TRBV20-1 to TRBJ1-1; D unclear. V lost 6 bases and J 2 bases, leaving 7 bases between the germline ends. The CDR3 contains 11 residues. Per germline, CDR1 DFQATT and CDR2 SNEGSKA (reference sequence). This chain's CDR3 is CSALDNTEAFF. Here the CDR3 DNA reads TGCAGTGCCCTGGACAACACTGAAGCTTTCTTT.